Many counts were recorded for the clone carrying this T cell receptor (beta chain). Its antigen is still unknown. This specimen comes from a study of human T cells and chemical hapten exposure. Study background: On about 2 cm by about 2 cm of upper inner arm skin, sensitization was performed with 2% DPC. Study-level results: Controls formed significantly fewer large CDR3 similarity clusters than expanded TCRs did. TCRs exceeding a frequency of 1 in 1000 stayed unchanged under DPC sensitization.

This CDR3 has 14 residues. V gave up 3 bases and J gave up 1 base, with 9 bases separating them. Time point here: patch test 2, 6 weeks after DPC sensitization. Indicated treatment: therapeutic diphenylcyclopropenone sensitization with weekly scalp DPC. Each patch test followed a blood draw. TCRdb redid the calling of the RACE reads with MiXCR, one entry per CDR3 protein. The sample records about 400,000 distinct CDR3 sequences, under 6.5% being singletons. The rearrangement joins TRBV12-3 or TRBV12-4 to TRBJ1-1; D remains unclear. The input for sequencing was whole blood, taken in connection with sensitization to the hapten diphenylcyclopropenone (DPC). This TCR came from a woman between 18 and 30 years old with alopecia areata. Some clones in this sample may be carry-over from other donors' samples. The CDR3 is CASSFSTRNTEAFF. DNA for the CDR3: TGTGCCAGCAGTTTCTCAACCAGGAACACTGAAGCTTTCTTT.